This entry features one T cell receptor (beta chain) sequence. Antigen specificity is unknown. This entry is derived from a study of blood T cells in healthy people across ages. Findings of the study overall: The CMV status of each donor remained undetermined, and this could have confounded shifts in expanded clonotypes.

There are 12 residues in the CDR3. Germline V gives CDR1 LGHDT, CDR2 YNNKEL (reference sequence). V was pared by 0 bases and J by 10 bases, with 7 bases between. Through a sample-barcoded 5' primer and a J-beta primer mix, a second PCR was run for roughly 7 to 12 cycles. One entry per CDR3 protein, called by TCRdb with MiXCR from the 5' RACE reads. The table shows about 780,000 distinct CDR3 sequences, with about half occurring only once. The sample taken for sequencing was blood. This sequence joins TRBV3-1 and TRBJ1-5; D is undetermined. This sequence was found in a man older than 75 in good health. The chain's CDR3 is CASSQDLGPQHF. CDR3 coding DNA: TGTGCCAGCAGCCAAGATCTAGGACCCCAGCATTTT.